This T cell receptor beta chain was documented in a study of PD-1 blockade in classical Hodgkin lymphoma. Relapse was seen in all patients after autologous stem cell transplantation, and brentuximab vedotin exposure was variable. General study findings and limits: Similar baseline diversity was found in complete responders and newly diagnosed patients. Only CD4+ TCR diversity, not CD8+, had risen significantly by C4D1.

There are a few counts of this clone. Its antigen is as yet unknown. The V and J ends lost 2 bases and 9 bases, in that order; junction bases with no gene match: 3. This CDR3 has 14 amino acids. Per the germline V gene, CDR1 is SGHTA and CDR2 is FQGNSA. Assay used: immunoSEQ multiplex PCR; TCRdb lists only in-frame clones, some missing. The sample lists tens of thousands of clones; roughly 90% were seen once. The gene calls are TRBV7-2 and TRBJ2-1, with TRBD2 identical over 11 bases. The source of this sequence is a human donor with classical Hodgkin lymphoma. The sequencing used peripheral blood mononuclear cells (PBMCs), collected at baseline. As DNA, the CDR3 is TGTGCCAGCAGCTTATGGCTAGCGGGGGGTGAGCAGTTCTTC. It is translated as CASSLWLAGGEQFF.